This T cell receptor beta chain was documented in a study of blood T cells in healthy people across ages. This clonotype was observed a few times. Its antigen is undetermined. Looked up from germline, CDR1 is MDHEN and CDR2 is SYDVKM. V was clipped by 6 bases and J by 8 bases, with 16 bases between them. This CDR3 has 13 residues. Every sample had a minimum of 6.5 million PBMCs isolated. Next came a second PCR, run for about 7 to 12 cycles, which used a sample-barcoded 5' primer along with a J-beta primer mix. Every cDNA molecule bore a tag from a template-switch adaptor containing 12 random nucleotides. MiXCR, applied by TCRdb to the 5' RACE reads, yields one record per CDR3 protein. The sample shows approximately 600,000 distinct CDR3 sequences, 58% of them seen only once. Study findings and constraints: Age brought a roughly linear fall in TCR beta diversity measured per million T cells.

The V gene is TRBV28, the J gene TRBJ1-2; no clear D gene. The sequence came from a man aged 60-69 years in good health. Sequenced sample: blood. CDR3: CASSPRVSPGYTF. The CDR3 nucleotides are TGTGCCAGCAGCCCACGGGTCAGTCCGGGCTACACCTTC.